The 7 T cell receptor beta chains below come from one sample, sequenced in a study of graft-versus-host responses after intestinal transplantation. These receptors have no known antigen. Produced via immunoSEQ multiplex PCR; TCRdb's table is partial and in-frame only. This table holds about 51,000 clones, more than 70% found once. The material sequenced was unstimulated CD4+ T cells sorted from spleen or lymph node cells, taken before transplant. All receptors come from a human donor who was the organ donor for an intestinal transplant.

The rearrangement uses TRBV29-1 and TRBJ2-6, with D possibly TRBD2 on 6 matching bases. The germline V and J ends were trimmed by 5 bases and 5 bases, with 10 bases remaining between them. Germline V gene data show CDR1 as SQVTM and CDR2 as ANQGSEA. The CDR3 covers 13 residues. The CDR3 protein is CSVRDLRANVLTF. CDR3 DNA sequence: TGCAGCGTTCGGGACTTGCGGGCCAACGTCCTGACTTTC. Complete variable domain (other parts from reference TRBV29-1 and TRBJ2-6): SAVISQKPSRDICQRGTSLTIQCQVDSQVTMMFWYRQQPGQSLTLIATANQGSEATYESGFVIDKFPISRPNLTFSTLTVSNMSPEDSSIYLCSVRDLRANVLTFGAGSRLTVL.

CDR3 bases: TGTGCCAGCAGTTTAGGAGACAGGGGATGGGGATCACCCCTCCACTTT. Amino acid sequence: CASSLGDRGWGSPLHF. The V and J genes are TRBV28 and TRBJ1-6; the match to TRBD1 covers 8 bases. CDR1 is MDHEN, CDR2 SYDVKM, per germline. This CDR3 has 16 amino acids. Losses at the gene ends were 2 bases for V and 10 bases for J; bases not matched to a gene: 10.

DNA for the CDR3: TGTGCCAGCAGCTTAGTTGGGACTAGCGGGAGAATATACAATGAGCAGTTCTTC. Translation: CASSLVGTSGRIYNEQFF. V and J are TRBV7-8 and TRBJ2-1, with TRBD2 matching 14 bases. V lost 1 base and J lost 4; bases outside the gene matches: 6. Germline V gene data show CDR1 as SGHVS and CDR2 as FQNEAQ. The CDR3 totals 18 residues.

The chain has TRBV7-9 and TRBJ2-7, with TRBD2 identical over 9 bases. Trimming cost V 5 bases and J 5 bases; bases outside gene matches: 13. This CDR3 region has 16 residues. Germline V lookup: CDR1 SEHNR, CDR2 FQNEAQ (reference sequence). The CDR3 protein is CASSGPVAGEVHEQYF. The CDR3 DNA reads TGTGCCAGCAGCGGCCCAGTAGCGGGAGAGGTCCACGAGCAGTACTTC.

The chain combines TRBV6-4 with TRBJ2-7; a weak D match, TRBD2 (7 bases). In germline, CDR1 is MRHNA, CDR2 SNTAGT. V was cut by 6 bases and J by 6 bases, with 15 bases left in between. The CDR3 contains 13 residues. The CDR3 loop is CASRGGSGVEQYF. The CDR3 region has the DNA TGTGCCAGCAGGGGAGGGTCAGGGGTCGAGCAGTACTTC.

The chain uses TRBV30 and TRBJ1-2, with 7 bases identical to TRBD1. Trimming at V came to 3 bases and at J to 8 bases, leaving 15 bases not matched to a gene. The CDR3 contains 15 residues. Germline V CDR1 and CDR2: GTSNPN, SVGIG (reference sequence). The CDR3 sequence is CAWSPLDRDRRGYTF. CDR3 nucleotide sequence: TGTGCCTGGAGCCCATTAGACCGGGACAGAAGGGGCTACACCTTC.

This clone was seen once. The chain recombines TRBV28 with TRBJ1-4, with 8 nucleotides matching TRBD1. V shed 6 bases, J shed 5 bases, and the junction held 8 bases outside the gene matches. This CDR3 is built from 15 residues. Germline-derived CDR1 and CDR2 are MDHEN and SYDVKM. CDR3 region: CASREGTGLNEKLFF. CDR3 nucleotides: TGTGCCAGCAGGGAAGGGACAGGATTAAATGAAAAACTGTTTTTT. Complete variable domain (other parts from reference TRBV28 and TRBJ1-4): DVKVTQSSRYLVKRTGEKVFLECVQDMDHENMFWYRQDPGLGLRLIYFSYDVKMKEKGDIPEGYSVSREKKERFSLILESASTNQTSMYLCASREGTGLNEKLFFGSGTQLSVL.